These 8 T cell receptor beta chains came from one sample sequenced in a study of shared clonotypes between healthy human individuals. Assay: immunoSEQ multiplex PCR; the TCRdb copy retains only in-frame clones and omits some. The table has more than 2 million clones, 93% seen once. CD45RO-negative, CCR7-selected cells formed the naive CD8 fraction, which excluded terminally differentiated effector memory CD45RA+ cells. The sample taken for sequencing was naive CD8+ T cells from PBMCs. The receptors stem from a man aged 18 to 30 in good health. Some clones in this sample may be carry-over from other donors' samples.

This chain joins TRBV10-3 and TRBJ2-7, with 11 bases aligning to TRBD2. Trimming removed 6 bases from V and 3 bases from J; junction bases left unmatched: 7. Germline V lookup: CDR1 ENHRY, CDR2 SYGVKD. The CDR3 runs to 15 residues. CDR3 sequence reads: CAISGGTSGDYEQYF. As DNA, the CDR3 is TGTGCCATCAGCGGCGGGACTAGCGGAGACTACGAGCAGTACTTC.

The J gene is TRBJ2-7, the V gene TRBV4-3, with TRBD1 matching over 8 bases. Germline V gene data show CDR1 as LGHNA and CDR2 as YSLEER. Unmatched junction bases numbered 7, after V lost 4 bases and J lost 2 bases. There are 15 residues in the CDR3. CDR3 in amino acids: CASSPREQGAYEQYF. As DNA, the CDR3 is TGCGCCAGCAGCCCCCGGGAACAGGGGGCCTACGAGCAGTACTTC.

A note on this clone: The same CDR3 also results from other DNA sequences found in this sample. The rearrangement uses TRBV27 and TRBJ2-1; the match to TRBD2 covers 9 bases. V shed 2 bases, J shed 10 bases, and the junction held 6 bases outside the gene matches. CDR1 and CDR2 (germline): MNHEY, SMNVEV (reference sequence). There are 14 residues in the CDR3. The CDR3 is CASSLAGGPGEQFF. CDR3 DNA sequence: TGTGCCAGCAGTTTAGCGGGAGGGCCGGGCGAGCAGTTCTTC.

The chain combines TRBV6-6 with TRBJ1-2, with 10 bases lining up with TRBD1. The CDR3 is made up of 15 amino acids. Germline values: CDR1 MNHNY, CDR2 SVGAGI (reference sequence). The V segment lost 6 bases and the J segment 7 bases; nucleotides outside the gene matches: 11. The CDR3 DNA sequence: TGTGCCAGCAGCTGGACCGGGACAGGGGCATCTGGCTACACCTTC. Its protein product is CASSWTGTGASGYTF.

This chain's CDR3 is CASSPDFGTPYYNEQFF. CDR3 nucleotides: TGCGCCAGCAGCCCGGATTTCGGGACGCCTTATTACAATGAGCAGTTCTTC. The chain employs TRBV5-1 and TRBJ2-1, with D perhaps given as TRBD1 or TRBD2 (5 bases each). V lost 4 bases and J lost 4, with 21 bases in between. Germline lookup yields CDR1 SGHRS and CDR2 YFSETQ. The CDR3 is 17 residues long.

The CDR3 region is CASSLPGLLAGGSYYEQYF. The DNA for the CDR3 is TGTGCCAGCAGCTTACCCGGCCTTTTAGCGGGAGGCTCGTACTACGAGCAGTACTTC. This chain uses TRBV11-2 with TRBJ2-7, with 10 bases fitting TRBD2. The CDR3 length is 19 residues. CDR1 and CDR2 (germline): SGHAT, FQNNGV. After removal of 2 bases from V and 3 bases from J, the junction contained 16 bases not matched to a gene.

The chain links TRBV11-2 to TRBJ2-3; 10 bases align to TRBD2. The CDR3 is 17 amino acids. Germline CDR1 reads SGHAT; CDR2 reads FQNNGV. V lost 2 bases and J lost 3; bases outside the gene matches: 8. CDR3 sequence (DNA): TGTGCCAGCAGCTTATTCCCGGGACTAGCGTTTACAGATACGCAGTATTTT. Translating it yields CASSLFPGLAFTDTQYF.

The chain links TRBV10-3 to TRBJ1-1, with a tentative D call TRBD1 (5 bases). Germline V gives CDR1 ENHRY, CDR2 SYGVKD. This CDR3 is 17 amino acids long. Trimming stripped 3 bases from V and 1 base from J, with 18 bases between. As DNA, the CDR3 is TGTGCCATCAGTGATGGGGCTCTGACAGAATGGAACACTGAAGCTTTCTTT. Translating gives CAISDGALTEWNTEAFF.